This passage covers 15 T cell receptor beta chains from one sample sequenced in a study of somatic mutations in cytotoxic T cells in rheumatoid arthritis (dated by TCRdb to between 2016 and 2019). The method behind the library was the immunoSEQ multiplex PCR assay. Imported from immuneACCESS, the table was reduced by TCRdb to in-frame sequences with V and J called. These copies leave out some clones; in studies compared against another copy, an unresolved V gene accounts for under half, and the cause of the remainder is not known. This sample is represented by tens of thousands of clones; more than 80% of them were singletons. 3.2% of the sample is taken by the ten largest. Sequencing was done on a sample of CD8+ T cells sorted from blood. The origin of the receptors is a man aged 40-49 years in good health.

The J gene is TRBJ2-1, the V gene TRBV29-1, with D perhaps matching TRBD2 (5 bases). Germline lookup yields CDR1 SQVTM and CDR2 ANQGSEA. V dropped 2 bases and J dropped 3 bases, with 5 bases sitting between them. The CDR3 sequence is 12 residues long. Here the CDR3 reads CSVERDYNEQFF. The CDR3 DNA reads TGCAGCGTTGAACGGGACTACAATGAGCAGTTCTTC.

This clone showed up just once. The chain recombines TRBV27 with TRBJ2-7; D remains ambiguous. CDR1 and CDR2 from the germline V gene are MNHEY and SMNVEV (reference sequence). V was clipped by 3 bases and J by 2 bases, with 8 bases between them. The CDR3 spans 13 residues. The chain's CDR3 is CASSLRSAYEQYF. The CDR3 coding sequence is TGTGCCAGCAGTTTGCGTTCGGCCTACGAGCAGTACTTC.

This rearrangement joins TRBV6-5 to TRBJ2-5; D is unresolved. Per germline, CDR1 MNHEY and CDR2 SVGAGI. V lost 5 bases and J 5 bases, leaving 15 bases between the germline ends. The CDR3 runs 14 residues. This CDR3 reads CASSPMPPGETQYF. The CDR3 DNA follows: TGTGCCAGCAGTCCCATGCCGCCCGGGGAGACCCAGTACTTC.

In DNA, the CDR3 is TGTGCCAGCAGCTTAGGAGTAGGAGAGAACACTGAAGCTTTCTTT. Translated: CASSLGVGENTEAFF. The J gene is TRBJ1-1, the V gene TRBV7-9; no reliable D call. V was shortened by 1 base and J by 1 base, with 10 bases between the two germline ends. From germline, CDR1 is SEHNR and CDR2 FQNEAQ (reference sequence). This CDR3 is 15 amino acids long.

The chain combines TRBV25-1 with TRBJ2-1; TRBD2 matches at 8 bases. V lost 7 bases to trimming and J lost 9 bases; unmatched junction nucleotides: 11. The length of the CDR3 is 14 residues. Germline CDR1 is MGHDK and CDR2 is SYGVNS. The CDR3 here is CASNPGTRSGEQFF. In DNA, the CDR3 is TGTGCCAGCAATCCCGGGACTAGGAGTGGTGAGCAGTTCTTC.

This chain connects TRBV27 to TRBJ1-1; D remains ambiguous. Trimming left V 4 bases short and J 4 bases short, with 19 bases between. The CDR3 sequence is 16 residues long. Germline values: CDR1 MNHEY, CDR2 SMNVEV (reference sequence). CDR3 in amino acids: CASSYRAPSPFTEAFF. The CDR3 nucleotides are TGTGCCAGCAGTTACAGAGCTCCTAGCCCGTTCACTGAAGCTTTCTTT.

V usage is TRBV7-9 and J usage is TRBJ2-7; D is possibly TRBD1 or TRBD2 (5 bases each). The V and J ends lost 5 bases and 2 bases respectively, with 13 bases between them. CDR1 and CDR2 from the germline V gene are SEHNR and FQNEAQ (reference sequence). The CDR3 loop spans 14 amino acids. CDR3 bases: TGTGCCAGCAGCGTCGCCGGGGCGACCTACGAGCAGTACTTC. It yields the protein CASSVAGATYEQYF.

The genes are TRBV18 and TRBJ1-1; a weak D match, TRBD1 (6 bases). The germline V gene encodes CDR1 KGHSH and CDR2 LQKENI. This CDR3 has 15 amino acids. V lost 2 bases, J lost 1 base, and 11 bases lay in between. CDR3 DNA sequence: TGTGCCAGCTCACCAAAAACAGGGCGGAACACTGAAGCTTTCTTT. Translation gives CASSPKTGRNTEAFF.

The chain combines TRBV5-1 with TRBJ2-7; TRBD2 matches at 12 bases. With V trimmed by 0 bases and J by 9 bases, 4 bases remained unmatched. Germline V lookup: CDR1 SGHRS, CDR2 YFSETQ. The CDR3 runs 14 residues. The CDR3 DNA sequence: TGCGCCAGCAGCTTGGCGGGGGGACTAGCGGGGCAGTACTTC. Translated: CASSLAGGLAGQYF.

The genes are TRBV28 and TRBJ1-4; no firm D call. Germline assignment: CDR1 MDHEN and CDR2 SYDVKM. This CDR3 region has 13 residues. Trimming took 2 bases from V and 4 from J, leaving 5 bases between them. The CDR3 protein is CASSLLNNEKLFF. Written as DNA, the CDR3 is TGTGCCAGCAGTTTACTGAATAATGAAAAACTGTTTTTT.

The chain employs TRBV28 and TRBJ1-1; perhaps TRBD1 as D (5 bases). The CDR3 runs to 14 residues. The V and J ends lost 2 bases and 7 bases respectively, with 14 bases between them. Germline CDR1 is MDHEN and CDR2 is SYDVKM. DNA of the CDR3: TGTGCCAGCAGTTTAAATCGGGGGAACTTTGAAGCTTTCTTT. Encoded protein: CASSLNRGNFEAFF. The full variable domain, rest sourced from reference TRBV28 and TRBJ1-1, is DVKVTQSSRYLVKRTGEKVFLECVQDMDHENMFWYRQDPGLGLRLIYFSYDVKMKEKGDIPEGYSVSREKKERFSLILESASTNQTSMYLCASSLNRGNFEAFFGQGTRLTVV.

This clone was observed a handful of times. This chain links TRBV6-4 with TRBJ1-1, with unresolved D. Deletions cut 2 bases from V and 1 base from J, with 5 bases between. CDR1 is MRHNA, CDR2 SNTAGT, per germline. The CDR3 loop spans 13 amino acids. The DNA for the CDR3 is TGTGCCAGCAGTGACCGGGAGAACACTGAAGCTTTCTTT. The encoded protein is CASSDRENTEAFF.

In this sample, this clone turned up a few times. The V call is TRBV6-5, the J call TRBJ2-7; D remains unclear. This CDR3 has 12 residues. Trimming took off 4 bases at V and 4 bases at J, with 8 bases between the two ends. Germline values: CDR1 MNHEY, CDR2 SVGAGI. CDR3: CASSFRGYEQYF. CDR3 bases: TGTGCCAGCAGTTTCCGAGGATACGAGCAGTACTTC.

The V call is TRBV9, the J call TRBJ2-2; D may be TRBD2 (5 bases). Germline lookup yields CDR1 SGDLS and CDR2 YYNGEE. The CDR3 consists of 14 residues. The V and J ends lost 0 bases and 6 bases respectively, with 9 bases between them. CDR3 sequence (DNA): TGTGCCAGCAGCGTAGAGGACTTCCCCGGGGAGCTGTTTTTT. Its translation is CASSVEDFPGELFF.

This clone appeared a few times. The chain links TRBV15 to TRBJ2-1; the D gene is possibly TRBD2 (6 bases). This CDR3 contains 14 residues. V dropped 1 base and J dropped 4 bases, with 8 bases sitting between them. Per the germline V gene, CDR1 is LNHNV and CDR2 is YYDKDF (reference sequence). The CDR3 DNA is TGTGCCACCAGCAGAGTGGGGGGTTACAATGAGCAGTTCTTC. Amino acid sequence: CATSRVGGYNEQFF.